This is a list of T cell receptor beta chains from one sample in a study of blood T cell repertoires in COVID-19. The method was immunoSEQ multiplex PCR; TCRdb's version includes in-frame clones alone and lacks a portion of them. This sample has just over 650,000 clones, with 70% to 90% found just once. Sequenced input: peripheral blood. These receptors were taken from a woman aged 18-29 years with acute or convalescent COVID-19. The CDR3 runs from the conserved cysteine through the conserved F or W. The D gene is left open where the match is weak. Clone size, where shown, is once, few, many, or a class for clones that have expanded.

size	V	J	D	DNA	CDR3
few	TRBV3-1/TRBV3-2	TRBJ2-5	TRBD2	TGTGCCAGCAGCCAAGATGTCGGGGGGGCAATTGAGACCCAGTACTTC	CASSQDVGGAIETQYF
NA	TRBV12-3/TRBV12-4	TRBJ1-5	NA	TGTGCCAGCAGCGAACAGGAGAATCAGCCCCAGCATTTT	CASSEQENQPQHF
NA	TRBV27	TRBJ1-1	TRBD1	TGTGCCACCGGCGTGGGACAGGGTTGGACTGAAGCTTTCTTT	CATGVGQGWTEAFF
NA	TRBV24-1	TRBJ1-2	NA	TGTGCCACCAGTGAACCTTGGGATGACAGCGTCTATGGCTACACCTTC	CATSEPWDDSVYGYTF
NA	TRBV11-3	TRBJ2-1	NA	TGTGCCAGCAGCTTGGAGGGGGCTTACAATGAGCAGTTCTTC	CASSLEGAYNEQFF
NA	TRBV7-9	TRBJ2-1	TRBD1	TGTGCCAGCAGCTTAGGGGACAGGGGAAATGAGCAGTTCTTC	CASSLGDRGNEQFF
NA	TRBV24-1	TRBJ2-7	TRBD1	TGTGCCACCAGTGACCACAGGGGGTCCTACGAGCAGTACTTC	CATSDHRGSYEQYF
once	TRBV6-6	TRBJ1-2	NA	TGTGCCAGCAGCCCCGGACAGAAATCTAACTATGGCTACACCTTC	CASSPGQKSNYGYTF
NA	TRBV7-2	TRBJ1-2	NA	TGTGCCACCCCCCAGACCCCCGGGAAAAACTATGGCTACACCTTC	CATPQTPGKNYGYTF
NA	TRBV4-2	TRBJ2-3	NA	TGTGCCAGCAGCGGTGAGGGCTCCAGCTCAGATACGCAGTATTTT	CASSGEGSSSDTQYF
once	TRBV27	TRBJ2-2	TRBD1	TGTGCCACCCACAGGGGGCGCGGCACCGGGGAGCTGTTTTTT	CATHRGRGTGELFF
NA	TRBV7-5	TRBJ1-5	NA	TGTGCCCCCCAGTCACACGGGGGATGTCAGCCCCAGCATTTT	CAPQSHGGCQPQHF
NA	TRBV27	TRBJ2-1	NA	TGTGCCAGCAGCCTATCGGGGAGGAATGAGCAGTTCTTC	CASSLSGRNEQFF
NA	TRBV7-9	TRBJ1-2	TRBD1	TGTGCCAGCAGCTTAGTTTCAGGGGGGAGATATGGCTACACCTTC	CASSLVSGGRYGYTF
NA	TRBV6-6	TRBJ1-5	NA	TGTGCCAGCAGTCGACAGGCCCCTCAGCCCCAGCATTTT	CASSRQAPQPQHF
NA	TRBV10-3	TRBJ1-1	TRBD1	TGTGCCATCAGTGGGAGGGGGCGGACTGAAGCTTTCTTT	CAISGRGRTEAFF
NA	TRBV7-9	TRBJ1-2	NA	TGTGCCAGCAGCTTAGAAAGGGACATCACCCTAACAGGCTATGGCTACACCTTC	CASSLERDITLTGYGYTF
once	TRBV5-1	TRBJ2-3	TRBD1	TGCGCCAGCAGCTTGGCCGGGACAGGGGCAGATACGCAGTATTTT	CASSLAGTGADTQYF
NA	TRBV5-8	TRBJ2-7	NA	TGTGCCAGCAGCTTGGCGGGTGAGCAGTACTTC	CASSLAGEQYF
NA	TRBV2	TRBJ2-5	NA	TGTGCCAGCAGTGGGGGACATACCCAAGAGACCCAGTACTTC	CASSGGHTQETQYF
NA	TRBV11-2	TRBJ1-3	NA	TGTGCCAGCAGCTTGACGGAGGGAAACACCATATATTTT	CASSLTEGNTIYF
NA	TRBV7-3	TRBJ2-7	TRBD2	TGTGCCAGCAGCTTAGGGCCGCCGGGACTAGGTGCCGGCGAGCAGTACTTC	CASSLGPPGLGAGEQYF
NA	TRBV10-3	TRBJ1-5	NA	TGTGCCATCAGTGAGTCGCGGGAGCAGCCCCAGCATTTT	CAISESREQPQHF
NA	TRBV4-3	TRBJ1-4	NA	TGCGCCAGCAGCCAAGAAGGAGGCAGTCCAAATGAAAAACTGTTTTTT	CASSQEGGSPNEKLFF
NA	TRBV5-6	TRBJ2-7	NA	TGTGCCAGCAGCCCCTCGGGGGGCTGGGACGAGCAGTACTTC	CASSPSGGWDEQYF
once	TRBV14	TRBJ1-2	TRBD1	TGTGCCAGCAGCCAAGGACAGGGATATGGCTACACCTTC	CASSQGQGYGYTF
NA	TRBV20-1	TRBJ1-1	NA	TGCAGTGCGGTAACAGTTGAAGCTTTCTTT	CSAVTVEAFF
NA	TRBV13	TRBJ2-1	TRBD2	TGTGCCAGCAGGTTTAGGGATGGGACTAGCGCTAGTGAGCAGTTCTTC	CASRFRDGTSASEQFF
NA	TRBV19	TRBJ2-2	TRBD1	TGTGCCAGTAGTATCCGACAGGGGTTGGGCACCGGGGAGCTGTTTTTT	CASSIRQGLGTGELFF
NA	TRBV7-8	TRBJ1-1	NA	TGTGCCAGCAGCCCCTTCGTAGGGGTCGGCACTGAAGCTTTCTTT	CASSPFVGVGTEAFF
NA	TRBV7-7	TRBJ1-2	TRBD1	TGTGCCAGCACAAAAAAAACCGGGACAGAGACTTATGGCTACACCTTC	CASTKKTGTETYGYTF
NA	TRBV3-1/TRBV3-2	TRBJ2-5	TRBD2	TGTGCCAGCAGCCTGCGGGGGGATCAAGAGACCCAGTACTTC	CASSLRGDQETQYF
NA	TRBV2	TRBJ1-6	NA	TGTGCCAGCAGTGATGAAGGGGATAATTCACCCCTCCACTTT	CASSDEGDNSPLHF
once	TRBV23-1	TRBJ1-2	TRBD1	TGCGCCAGCAGTCAAACAGGGGGCCGCTATGGCTACACCTTC	CASSQTGGRYGYTF
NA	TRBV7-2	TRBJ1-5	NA	TGTGCCAGCAGCGGGAGGGGACAGCCCCAGCATTTT	CASSGRGQPQHF
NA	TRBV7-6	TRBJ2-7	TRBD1	TGTGCCAGCAGCCCACGACAGGGGTTCCCCTACGAGCAGTACTTC	CASSPRQGFPYEQYF
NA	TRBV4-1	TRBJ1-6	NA	TGCGCCAGCAGCCCGTACTTCTTAGGGGATTCACCCCTCCACTTT	CASSPYFLGDSPLHF
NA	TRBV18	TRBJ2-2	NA	TGTGCCAGCTCACCGCGGCGGGTCGGCCGGTCCGGGGAGCTGTTTTTT	CASSPRRVGRSGELFF
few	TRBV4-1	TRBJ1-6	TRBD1	TGCGCCAGCAGCCAAGGTACAGGGGGCAATTCACCCCTCCACTTT	CASSQGTGGNSPLHF
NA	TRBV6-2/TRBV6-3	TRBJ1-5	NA	TGTGCCAGCAGTTACCGGCGGGAACGGAGAAATCAGCCCCAGCATTTT	CASSYRRERRNQPQHF
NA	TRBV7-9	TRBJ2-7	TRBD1	TGTGCCAGCAGCCTCCGACAGGGACAATCTGTCGAGCAGTACTTC	CASSLRQGQSVEQYF
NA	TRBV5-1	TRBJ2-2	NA	TGCGCCAGCAGCTTGTATGGGACTCCGAACACCGGGGAGCTGTTTTTT	CASSLYGTPNTGELFF
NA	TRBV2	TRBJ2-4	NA	TGTGCCAGCAGTAGCGAAAACATTCAGTACTTC	CASSSENIQYF
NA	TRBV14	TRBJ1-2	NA	TGTGCCAGCAGCCCTATGAGATTCTATGGCTACACCTTC	CASSPMRFYGYTF
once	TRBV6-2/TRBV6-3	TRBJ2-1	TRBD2	TGTGCCAGCAGTTACGCGGCTAGCGGGGGGCCCAACAATGAGCAGTTCTTC	CASSYAASGGPNNEQFF
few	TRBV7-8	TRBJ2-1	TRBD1	TGTGCCAGCAGCTTGGACAGGAGCTCCTACAATGAGCAGTTCTTC	CASSLDRSSYNEQFF
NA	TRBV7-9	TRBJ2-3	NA	TGTGCCAGCAGCTTAGTCGGAGATACGCAGTATTTT	CASSLVGDTQYF
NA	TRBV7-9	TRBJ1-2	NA	TGTGCCAGCAGCTTAGGGTCGACAGGCAATGGCTACACCTTC	CASSLGSTGNGYTF
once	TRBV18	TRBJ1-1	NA	TGTGCCAGCTCAACGGGGGGGGTGTGCACTGAAGCTTTCTTT	CASSTGGVCTEAFF
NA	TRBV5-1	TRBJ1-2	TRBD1	TGCGCCAGCAGCTTGGGGACAGGGCGAGTAAACTATGGCTACACCTTC	CASSLGTGRVNYGYTF
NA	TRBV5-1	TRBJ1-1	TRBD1	TGCGCCAGCAACCCGGACAGGGCCAACACTGAAGCTTTCTTT	CASNPDRANTEAFF
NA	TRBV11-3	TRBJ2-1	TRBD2	TGTGCCAGCAGCTTAGGCGGACTAGCGGGGGAGGATGAGCAGTTCTTC	CASSLGGLAGEDEQFF
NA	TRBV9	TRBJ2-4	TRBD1	TGTGCCAGCAGCGCCACCGGGACAGGGGGCCCCGACCTCTTCTACTTC	CASSATGTGGPDLFYF
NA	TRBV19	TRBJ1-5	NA	TGTGCCAGTAGTAGGGCGCAGGAACGTAGCAATCAGCCCCAGCATTTT	CASSRAQERSNQPQHF
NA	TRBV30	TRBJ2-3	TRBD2	TGTGCCTGGAGTGGTGGGACTAGCATAGATACGCAGTATTTT	CAWSGGTSIDTQYF
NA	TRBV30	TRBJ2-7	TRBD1	TGTGCCTGGAGGGACCAGGACAGGCGCCACGAGCAGTACTTC	CAWRDQDRRHEQYF
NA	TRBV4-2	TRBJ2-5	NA	TGTGCCAGCAGCCAAGACAGGGGCCAAGAGACCCAGTACTTC	CASSQDRGQETQYF
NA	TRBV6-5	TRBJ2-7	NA	TGTGCCAGCAGGGTCCCCTCCACCGGGGAGCAGTACTTC	CASRVPSTGEQYF
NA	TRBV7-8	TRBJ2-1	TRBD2	TGTGCCAGCAGCCCTAAACCCCTTGCGGGGGGGTTCAATGAGCAGTTCTTC	CASSPKPLAGGFNEQFF